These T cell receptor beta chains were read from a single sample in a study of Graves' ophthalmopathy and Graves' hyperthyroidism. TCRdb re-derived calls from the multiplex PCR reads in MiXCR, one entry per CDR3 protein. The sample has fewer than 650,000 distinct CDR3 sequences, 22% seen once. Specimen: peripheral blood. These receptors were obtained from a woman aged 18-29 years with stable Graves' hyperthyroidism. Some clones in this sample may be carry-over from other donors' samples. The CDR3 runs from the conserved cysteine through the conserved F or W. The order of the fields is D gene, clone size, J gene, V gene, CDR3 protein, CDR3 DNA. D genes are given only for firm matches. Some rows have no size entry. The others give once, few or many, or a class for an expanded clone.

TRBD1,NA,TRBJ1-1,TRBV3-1,CASSQGDRWPHTEAFF,TGTGCCAGCAGCCAAGGGGACAGGTGGCCGCACACTGAAGCTTTCTTT
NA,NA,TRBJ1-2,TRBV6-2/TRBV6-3,CASSYTTGTGYTF,TGTGCCAGCAGTTACACTACAGGGACTGGCTACACCTTC
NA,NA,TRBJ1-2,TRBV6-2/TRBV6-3,CASTHLQGNYGYTF,TGTGCCAGCACCCACCTTCAGGGGAACTATGGCTACACCTTC
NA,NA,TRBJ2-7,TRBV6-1,CASTHGSYEQYF,TGTGCCAGCACTCATGGATCCTACGAGCAGTACTTC
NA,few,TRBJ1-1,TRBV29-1,CSAEGGNTEAFF,TGCAGCGCCGAGGGCGGAAACACTGAAGCTTTCTTT
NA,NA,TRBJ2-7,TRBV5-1,CASSLDGGPGEQYF,TGCGCCAGCAGCTTGGATGGGGGGCCAGGAGAGCAGTACTTC
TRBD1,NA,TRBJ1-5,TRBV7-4,CASSPTRQGSNQPQHF,TGTGCCAGCAGCCCCACGAGACAGGGCAGCAATCAGCCCCAGCATTTT
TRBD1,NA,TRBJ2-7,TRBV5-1,CASSFSGTDYEQCF,TGCGCCAGCAGCTTTTCCGGGACAGATTACGAGCAGTGCTTC
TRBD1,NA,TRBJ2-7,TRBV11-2,CASSLGGQTYYEQYF,TGTGCCAGCAGCTTAGGGGGACAGACATACTACGAGCAGTACTTC
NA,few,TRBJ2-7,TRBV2,CASSAGRYSYEQYF,TGTGCCAGCAGTGCGGGGCGCTACTCCTACGAGCAGTACTTC
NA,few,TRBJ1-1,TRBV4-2,CASSQEEFGNTEAFF,TGTGCCAGCAGCCAAGAAGAATTTGGGAACACTGAAGCTTTCTTT
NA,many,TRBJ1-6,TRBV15,CATSRVYNSPLHF,TGTGCCACCAGCAGGGTGTACAATTCACCCCTCCACTTT
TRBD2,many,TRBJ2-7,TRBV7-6,CASSRTSGPYEQYF,TGTGCCAGCAGCCGGACTAGCGGGCCCTACGAGCAGTACTTC
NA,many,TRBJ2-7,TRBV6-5,CASSYGKGWVGSYEQYF,TGTGCCAGCAGTTACGGAAAGGGATGGGTGGGATCCTACGAGCAGTACTTC
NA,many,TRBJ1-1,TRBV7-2,CASSLAKEPEAFF,TGTGCCAGCAGCTTAGCCAAGGAGCCTGAAGCTTTCTTT
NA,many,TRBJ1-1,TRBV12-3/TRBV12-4,CASSFGRPEAFF,TGTGCCAGCAGTTTCGGCAGACCCGAAGCTTTCTTT
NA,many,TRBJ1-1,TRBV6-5,CASSYSGRPMAEAFF,TGTGCCAGCAGTTACTCGGGCAGGCCAATGGCGGAAGCTTTCTTT
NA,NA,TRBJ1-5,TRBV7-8,CASSLAKALWISNQPQHF,TGTGCCAGCAGCTTAGCGAAGGCCCTTTGGATCAGCAATCAGCCCCAGCATTTT
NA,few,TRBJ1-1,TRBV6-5,CASSYSPESSAEAFF,TGTGCCAGCAGTTATAGCCCAGAGTCGAGCGCTGAAGCTTTCTTT
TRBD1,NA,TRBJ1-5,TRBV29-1,CSVAGQGSSNQPQHF,TGCAGCGTCGCGGGACAGGGTTCGAGCAATCAGCCCCAGCATTTT
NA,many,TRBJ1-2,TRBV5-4,CASSFDGGYTF,TGTGCCAGCAGCTTTGACGGAGGCTACACCTTC
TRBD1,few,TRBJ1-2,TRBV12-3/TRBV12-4,CASSLVQGVYTF,TGTGCCAGCAGTTTAGTTCAGGGGGTCTACACCTTC
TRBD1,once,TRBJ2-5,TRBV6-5,CASSYGQGQTQYF,TGTGCCAGCAGTTACGGACAGGGGCAGACCCAGTACTTC
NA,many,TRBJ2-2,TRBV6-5,CASSYGGIGELFF,TGTGCCAGCAGTTACGGGGGTATCGGGGAGCTGTTTTTT
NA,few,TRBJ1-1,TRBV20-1,CSAPGAGGTEAFF,TGCAGTGCCCCGGGGGCGGGAGGCACTGAAGCTTTCTTT
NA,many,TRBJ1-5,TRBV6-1,CASSRPGPNQPQHF,TGTGCCAGCAGTCGACCGGGCCCCAATCAGCCCCAGCATTTT
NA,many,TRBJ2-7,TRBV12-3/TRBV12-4,CASSLDLTGYPYEQYF,TGTGCCAGCAGTTTAGATTTGACAGGCTATCCCTACGAGCAGTACTTC
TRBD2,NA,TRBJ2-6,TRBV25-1,CASGSDWESGRYSGANVLTF,TGTGCCAGCGGCTCCGACTGGGAGAGCGGGAGGTACTCTGGGGCCAACGTCCTGACTTTC
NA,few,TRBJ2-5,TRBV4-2,CASSPRDPPRETQYF,TGTGCCAGCAGCCCGAGGGACCCCCCACGGGAGACCCAGTACTTC
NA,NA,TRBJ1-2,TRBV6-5,CASSYSSLNYGYTF,TGTGCCAGCAGTTACTCGAGCTTGAACTATGGCTACACCTTC
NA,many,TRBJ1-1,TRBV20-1,CSASGTEGDVMNTEAFF,TGCAGTGCTAGTGGGACCGAGGGGGACGTGATGAACACTGAAGCTTTCTTT
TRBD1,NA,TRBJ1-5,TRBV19,CASSGSLRDRVISNQPQHF,TGTGCCAGTAGTGGATCCCTCCGGGACAGGGTGATTAGCAATCAGCCCCAGCATTTT
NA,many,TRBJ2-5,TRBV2,CASSEEAEYQETQYF,TGTGCCAGCAGTGAAGAGGCAGAGTACCAAGAGACCCAGTACTTC
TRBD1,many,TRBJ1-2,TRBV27,CASSSPTGGDYGYTF,TGTGCCAGCAGTTCCCCGACAGGGGGCGACTATGGCTACACCTTC
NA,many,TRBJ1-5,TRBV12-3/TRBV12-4,CASSLDLQPQHF,TGTGCCAGCAGTTTAGATCTACAGCCCCAGCATTTT
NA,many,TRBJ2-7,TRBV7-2,CASSRVQGGEQYF,TGTGCCAGCAGCCGCGTACAGGGAGGCGAGCAGTACTTC
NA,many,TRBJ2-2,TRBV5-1,CASKIGQDNTGELFF,TGCGCCAGCAAAATAGGCCAGGACAACACCGGGGAGCTGTTTTTT
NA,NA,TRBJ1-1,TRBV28,CASSPRKVRGFF,TGTGCCAGCAGTCCCCGGAAGGTCCGGGGCTTCTTT
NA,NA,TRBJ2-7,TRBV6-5,CASSYGRARYEQYF,TGTGCCAGCAGTTACGGAAGGGCCCGCTACGAGCAGTACTTC
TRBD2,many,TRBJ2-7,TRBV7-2,CASRPTSGGPYEQYF,TGTGCCAGCAGGCCTACTAGCGGGGGACCGTACGAGCAGTACTTC
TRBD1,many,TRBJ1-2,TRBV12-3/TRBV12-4,CASSKGTGVNYGYTF,TGTGCCAGCAGTAAAGGGACAGGTGTAAACTATGGCTACACCTTC
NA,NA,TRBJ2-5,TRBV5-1,CASSYTGNQETQYF,TGCGCCAGCAGCTATACAGGGAACCAAGAGACCCAGTACTTC
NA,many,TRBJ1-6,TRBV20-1,CSARQGSAYNSPLHF,TGCAGTGCTAGGCAGGGGAGCGCCTATAATTCACCCCTCCACTTT